What follows are 10 T cell receptor beta chains derived from one specimen sequenced in a study of spatial heterogeneity in lung cancer. TCRdb called the 5' RACE reads again in MiXCR, with one record for every CDR3 protein. The sample holds about 45,000 distinct CDR3 sequences; 6.5% to 8% are singletons and the top ten take around 42%. Described time point: sample taken at primary tumor resection. From tumor, nontumor lung or frozen PBMC, whole RNA was taken unsorted for sequencing. Sequences were derived from PBMCs, sampled at surgery. The receptors derive from a female donor with early-stage non-small cell lung cancer.

This clonotype has a count of ten or more. This chain connects TRBV28 to TRBJ2-7; 9 nucleotides agree with TRBD1. The ends lost 6 bases at V and 4 bases at J; junction bases unmatched: 7. The CDR3 contains 14 residues. Germline V CDR1 and CDR2: MDHEN, SYDVKM. CDR3 sequence: CASRQGARAYEQYF. As DNA, the CDR3 is TGTGCCAGCAGACAGGGGGCGCGGGCTTACGAGCAGTACTTC.

This clonotype was observed a handful of times. This chain uses TRBV11-3 with TRBJ2-4; 10 bases fit TRBD1. The CDR3 length is 16 residues. In germline, CDR1 is SGHNT, CDR2 YENEEA. Trimming took 4 bases from V and 0 from J; bases not matched to a gene: 3. The CDR3 DNA reads TGTGCCAGCAGCTCCGGGACAGGGGAAGCCAAAAACATTCAGTACTTC. Translated: CASSSGTGEAKNIQYF.

This clonotype came up many times. This chain connects TRBV28 to TRBJ1-4; TRBD1 is a possible D gene (5 bases). The germline V gene encodes CDR1 MDHEN and CDR2 SYDVKM. The CDR3 sequence is 16 residues long. Trimming pared 6 bases from V and 4 bases from J, leaving 18 bases between. CDR3 sequence: CASRPMGAGSNEKLFF. Here the CDR3 DNA reads TGTGCCAGCAGACCTATGGGTGCAGGGAGTAATGAAAAACTGTTTTTT.

The chain couples TRBV2 to TRBJ2-7, with D perhaps matching TRBD1 (5 bases). Trimming removed 7 bases at V and 0 bases at J, with 19 bases between. This CDR3 has 16 residues. From germline, CDR1 is SNHLY and CDR2 FYNNEI. The CDR3 reads CASTTPGQGSSYEQYF. CDR3 in DNA: TGTGCCAGCACCACCCCCGGGCAGGGCAGCTCCTACGAGCAGTACTTC.

The chain is built from TRBV12-5 and TRBJ2-1; possibly TRBD1 for D (6 bases). Germline V gene lookup returns CDR1 LGHNT and CDR2 FRNRAP. V dropped 5 bases and J dropped 4 bases, with 12 bases sitting between them. The CDR3 is made up of 14 amino acids. In DNA, the CDR3 is TGTGCTAGTGGTCCCCAGGGGTTGTACAATGAGCAGTTCTTC. Amino acid sequence: CASGPQGLYNEQFF.

This chain uses TRBV2 with TRBJ1-5, with unresolved D. Trimming stripped 2 bases from V and 0 bases from J, with 8 bases between. In germline, CDR1 is SNHLY, CDR2 FYNNEI. This CDR3 is built from 15 residues. The CDR3 loop is CASSEHRVSNQPQHF. In DNA form, the CDR3 reads TGTGCCAGCAGTGAACATAGGGTTAGCAATCAGCCCCAGCATTTT. The whole variable domain, filled in from reference TRBV2 and TRBJ1-5, reads EPEVTQTPSHQVTQMGQEVILRCVPISNHLYFYWYRQILGQKVEFLVSFYNNEISEKSEIFDDQFSVERPDGSNFTLKIRSTKLEDSAMYFCASSEHRVSNQPQHFGDGTRLSIL.

This clonotype has more than one count but fewer than ten. The V call is TRBV7-2, the J call TRBJ2-3, with D hard to call. Trimming took off 4 bases at V and 2 bases at J, with 4 bases between the two ends. The germline gives CDR1 SGHTA, CDR2 FQGNSA. The CDR3 length is 12 residues. For the CDR3, the DNA is TGTGCCAGCAGCTCGTACACAGATACGCAGTATTTT. This gives the protein CASSSYTDTQYF.

With respect to this clonotype: A much larger clone sits a single nucleotide away, making a read error possible. The gene calls are TRBV27 and TRBJ2-3; no clear D gene. CDR1 and CDR2 (germline): MNHEY, SMNVEV (reference sequence). The CDR3 consists of 14 residues. The CDR3 nucleotides are TGTGACAGCAAATGGGGAACAGGCACAGATACGCAGTATTTT. Translated: CDSKWGTGTDTQYF.

This clonotype was recorded at least ten times. The chain uses TRBV6-1 and TRBJ1-6; TRBD1 agrees at 7 bases. The CDR3 extends over 15 amino acids. J lost 3 bases, V lost 8 bases, and 7 bases had no gene match. Germline-derived CDR1 and CDR2 are MNHNS and SASEGT. The CDR3 sequence: CASPDRANYNSPLHF. The CDR3 nucleotides read TGTGCCAGCCCAGACAGGGCTAACTATAATTCACCCCTCCACTTT.

This clonotype was seen at least ten times. The rearrangement joins TRBV6-5 to TRBJ1-5; tentative D call: TRBD1 (6 bases). CDR1 is MNHEY, CDR2 SVGAGI, per germline. V was pared by 0 bases and J by 2 bases, with 17 bases between. This CDR3 has 18 amino acids. DNA for the CDR3: TGTGCCAGCAGTTACTCCTACCAGGGGCGGTTTGGCAATCAGCCCCAGCATTTT. It encodes CASSYSYQGRFGNQPQHF.